This note documents a single T cell receptor (beta chain) sequence. Treatment defined: treatment-naive control, cytoreductive nephrectomy. These data belong to a study of radiation and T cells in renal cell carcinoma. The data were produced by immunoSEQ multiplex PCR, yet TCRdb's version contains in-frame clones alone and is incomplete. The sample has 20,000 or so clones, under 65% seen once. The CDR3 contains 16 residues. The V and J ends lost 2 bases and 4 bases respectively, with 14 bases between them. Germline-derived CDR1 and CDR2 are ENHRY and SYGVKD. This chain links TRBV10-3 with TRBJ2-2, with unresolved D. The sequence was collected from a human donor with renal cell carcinoma. The specimen was tumor tissue, collected from a patient whose treatment was nephrectomy without radiotherapy. This CDR3 is CAISEPPLWGTGELFF. The CDR3 DNA sequence: TGTGCCATCAGTGAGCCCCCTCTCTGGGGCACCGGGGAGCTGTTTTTT.